This T cell receptor beta chain emerged from a study of blood T cell repertoires in COVID-19. Across the whole study: COVID-19 samples from acute and convalescent phases originated in the United States, Italy and Spain.

Participant ages covered about 18 to 89 years across around 22 US areas. Cohorts were determined from participant-reported clinical history. The table came from immunoSEQ multiplex PCR; TCRdb's copy has only in-frame clones and leaves some out. The profile shows approximately 260,000 clones, around 89% of them singletons. This clonotype originated in a woman aged 40 to 55 with acute COVID-19. The sample comprised PBMCs or T cells enriched from blood (not recorded which).

CDR3 loop: CASSQDLDEKLFF. The CDR3 bases are TGCGCCAGCAGCCAAGATTTAGATGAAAAACTGTTTTTT. The chain is built from TRBV4-1 and TRBJ1-4; D not resolved. Trimming cost V 0 bases and J 6 bases, with 5 bases left between them. Germline V gene lookup returns CDR1 MGHRA and CDR2 YSYEKL. The CDR3 has 13 residues.